This T cell receptor (beta chain) was recovered during a study of blood T cells in healthy people across ages. Whole-study findings and limits: Long-lived donors had more naive CD4+ cells and higher diversity than aged donors. Percentage of naive T cells showed a strong correlation with TCR beta diversity.

They isolated at least 6 million PBMCs from each sample. This CDR3 has 12 amino acids. With 1 base removed from V and 10 bases from J, the gap between germline ends came to 8 bases. Germline CDR1 MGHDK, CDR2 SYGVNS. This clonotype was found a few times. Its antigen is currently unknown. The use of a sample-barcoded 5' primer and a J-beta primer mix characterized a second PCR of about 7 to 12 cycles. Carrying 12 random nucleotides, a template-switch adaptor labeled each individual cDNA molecule. TCRdb reprocessed the 5' RACE reads via MiXCR and lists one record per CDR3 protein. The table has over a million distinct CDR3 sequences, 40% to 45% seen once.

The chain combines TRBV25-1 with TRBJ1-5; no clear D gene. The receptor's source is a young woman in good health. What was sequenced was blood. CDR3 loop: CASSEFGPPQHF. The CDR3 DNA sequence: TGTGCCAGCAGTGAATTTGGTCCTCCCCAGCATTTT.